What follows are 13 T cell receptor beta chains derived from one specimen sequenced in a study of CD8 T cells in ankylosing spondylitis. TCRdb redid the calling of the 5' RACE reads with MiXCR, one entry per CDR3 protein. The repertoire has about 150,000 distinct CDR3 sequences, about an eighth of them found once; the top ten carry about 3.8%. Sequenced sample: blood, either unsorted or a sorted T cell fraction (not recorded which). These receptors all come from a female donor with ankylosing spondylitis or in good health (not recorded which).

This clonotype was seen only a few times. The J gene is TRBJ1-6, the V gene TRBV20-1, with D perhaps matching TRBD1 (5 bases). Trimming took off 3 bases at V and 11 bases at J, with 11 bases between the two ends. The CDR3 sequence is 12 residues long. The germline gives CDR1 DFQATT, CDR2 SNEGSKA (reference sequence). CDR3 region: CSASLGEAPLHF. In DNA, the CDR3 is TGCAGTGCTAGTTTGGGGGAGGCACCCCTCCACTTT.

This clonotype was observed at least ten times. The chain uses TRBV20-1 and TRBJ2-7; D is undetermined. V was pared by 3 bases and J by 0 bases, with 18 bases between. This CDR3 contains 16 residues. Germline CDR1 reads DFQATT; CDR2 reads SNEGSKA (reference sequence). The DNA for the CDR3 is TGCAGTGCTAGGGAAACCAGACGGTCGAGCTCCTACGAGCAGTACTTC. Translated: CSARETRRSSSYEQYF.

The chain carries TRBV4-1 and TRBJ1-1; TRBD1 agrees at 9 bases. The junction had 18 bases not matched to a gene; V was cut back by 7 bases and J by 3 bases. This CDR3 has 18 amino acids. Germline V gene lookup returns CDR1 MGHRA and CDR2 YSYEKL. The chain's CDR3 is CASKVRPFTGGADTEAFF. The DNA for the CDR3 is TGCGCCAGCAAGGTCCGGCCGTTTACAGGGGGCGCGGACACTGAAGCTTTCTTT.

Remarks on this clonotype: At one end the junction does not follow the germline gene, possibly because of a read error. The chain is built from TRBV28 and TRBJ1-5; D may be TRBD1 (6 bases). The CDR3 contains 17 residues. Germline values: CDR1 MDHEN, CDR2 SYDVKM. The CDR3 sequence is CASSFSSGTTSKQPQHF. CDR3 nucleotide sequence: TGTGCCAGCAGTTTTTCGTCCGGGACAACTAGCAAACAGCCCCAACATTTT.

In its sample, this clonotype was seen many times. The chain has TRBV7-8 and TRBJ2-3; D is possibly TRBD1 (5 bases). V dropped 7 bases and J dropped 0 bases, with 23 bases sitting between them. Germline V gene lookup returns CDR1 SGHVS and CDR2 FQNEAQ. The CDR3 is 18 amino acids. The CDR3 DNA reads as TGTGCCAGCATGGGGCCTAATTACACCCTACCTAGCACAGATACGCAGTATTTT. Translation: CASMGPNYTLPSTDTQYF. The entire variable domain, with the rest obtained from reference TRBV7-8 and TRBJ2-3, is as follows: GAGVSQSPRYKVAKRGQDVALRCDPISGHVSLFWYQQALGQGPEFLTYFQNEAQLDKSGLPSDRFFAERPEGSVSTLKIQRTQQEDSAVYLCASMGPNYTLPSTDTQYFGPGTRLTVL.

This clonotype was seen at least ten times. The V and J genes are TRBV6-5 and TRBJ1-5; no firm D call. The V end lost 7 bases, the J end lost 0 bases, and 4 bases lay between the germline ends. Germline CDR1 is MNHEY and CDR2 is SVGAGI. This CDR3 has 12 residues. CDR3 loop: CASTLSNQPQHF. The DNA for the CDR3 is TGTGCCAGCACCCTTAGCAATCAGCCCCAGCATTTT.

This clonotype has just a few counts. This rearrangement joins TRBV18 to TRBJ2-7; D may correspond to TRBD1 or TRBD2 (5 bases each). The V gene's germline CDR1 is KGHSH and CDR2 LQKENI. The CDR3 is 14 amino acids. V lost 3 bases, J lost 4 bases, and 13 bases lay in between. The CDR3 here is CASSPRPGTYEQYF. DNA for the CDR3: TGTGCCAGCTCACCTCGACCTGGGACGTACGAGCAGTACTTC.

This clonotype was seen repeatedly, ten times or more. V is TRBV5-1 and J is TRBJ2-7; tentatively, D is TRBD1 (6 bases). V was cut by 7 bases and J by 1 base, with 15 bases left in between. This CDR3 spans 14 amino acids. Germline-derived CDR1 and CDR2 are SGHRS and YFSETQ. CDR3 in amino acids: CASRKGTPSYEQYF. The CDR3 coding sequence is TGCGCCAGCCGAAAGGGGACACCATCCTACGAGCAGTACTTC.

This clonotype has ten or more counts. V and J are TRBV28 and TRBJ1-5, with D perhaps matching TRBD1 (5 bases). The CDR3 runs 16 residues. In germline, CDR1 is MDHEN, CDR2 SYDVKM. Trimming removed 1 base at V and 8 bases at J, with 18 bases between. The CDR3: CASSLSLRAGEEPQHF. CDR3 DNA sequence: TGTGCCAGCAGTTTATCCCTGAGGGCGGGGGAGGAGCCCCAGCATTTT.

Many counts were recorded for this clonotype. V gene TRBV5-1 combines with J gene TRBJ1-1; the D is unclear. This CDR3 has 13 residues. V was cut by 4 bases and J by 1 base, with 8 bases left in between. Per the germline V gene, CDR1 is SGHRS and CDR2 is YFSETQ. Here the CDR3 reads CASSPGPNTEAFF. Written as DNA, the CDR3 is TGCGCCAGCAGCCCGGGCCCGAACACTGAAGCTTTCTTT.

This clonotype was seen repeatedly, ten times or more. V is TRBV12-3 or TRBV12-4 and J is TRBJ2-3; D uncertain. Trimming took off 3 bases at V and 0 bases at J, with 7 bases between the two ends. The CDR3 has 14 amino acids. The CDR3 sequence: CASSFGVSTDTQYF. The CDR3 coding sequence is TGTGCCAGCAGTTTCGGCGTGAGCACAGATACGCAGTATTTT.

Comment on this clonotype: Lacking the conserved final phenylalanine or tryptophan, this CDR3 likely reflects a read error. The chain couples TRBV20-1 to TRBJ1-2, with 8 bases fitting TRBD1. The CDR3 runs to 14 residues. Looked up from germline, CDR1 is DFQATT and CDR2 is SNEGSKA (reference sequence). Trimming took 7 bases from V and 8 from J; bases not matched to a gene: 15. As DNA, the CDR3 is TGCAGTGTCGTCGCTTCGACAGGGGTTGAAGGCTACACCTCC. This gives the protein CSVVASTGVEGYTS.

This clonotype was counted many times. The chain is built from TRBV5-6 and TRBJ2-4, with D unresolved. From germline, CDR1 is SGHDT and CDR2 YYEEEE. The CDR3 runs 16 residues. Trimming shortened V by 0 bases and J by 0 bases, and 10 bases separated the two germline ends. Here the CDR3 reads CASSLEDGLAKNIQYF. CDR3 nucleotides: TGTGCCAGCAGCTTGGAAGACGGATTAGCCAAAAACATTCAGTACTTC.